Below, one TCR beta chain is given with its context. The authors' processing: Estimation of nucleated cell counts relied on the amplification of reference gene primers. Assay used: immunoSEQ multiplex PCR; TCRdb lists only in-frame clones, some missing. Clone size and V and J calls were adopted from that table, with D and trimming inferred from the DNA. This table holds around 340,000 clones, 65% to 90% found once. The sample originates from a study of blood T cell repertoires in COVID-19. Turning to the study itself: Acute and convalescent COVID-19 samples came from the United States, Italy and Spain. Nucleic acid was either cDNA or gDNA, and it came from T cells, B-cell-depleted T cells, or PBMCs.

The CDR3 is 17 amino acids. Looked up from germline, CDR1 is LNHDA and CDR2 is SQIVND (reference sequence). Trimming left V 6 bases short and J 1 base short, with 21 bases between. Enrollees, about 18 to 89 years old, lived in approximately 24 US areas. Sequencing was performed on PBMCs or T cells enriched from blood (not recorded which). The receptor was isolated from a woman aged 40 to 50 with acute COVID-19. The chain combines TRBV19 with TRBJ1-2, with D tentatively TRBD1 (5 bases). In DNA form, the CDR3 reads TGTGCCAGTAGATCTGGGGGATTGGCGGGGAATAACTATGGCTACACCTTC. This gives the protein CASRSGGLAGNNYGYTF.